The 6 T cell receptor beta chains listed next were all sequenced from one sample in a study of blood T cells in healthy people across ages. Combining a sample-barcoded 5' primer with a J-beta primer mix, a second PCR ran for roughly 6 to 11 cycles. TCRdb independently ran MiXCR on the 5' RACE reads; one entry per CDR3 protein. This table has about 1.8 million distinct CDR3 sequences, around 48% appearing once. Sequenced sample: blood. The receptors derive from a woman aged 40 to 55 in good health.

This clonotype appeared a few times. This chain links TRBV12-3 or TRBV12-4 with TRBJ2-1; D might be TRBD1 or TRBD2, each matching 5 bases. CDR3 size: 15 residues. V lost 1 base, J lost 5 bases, and 12 bases lay in between. CDR3 DNA sequence: TGTGCCAGCAGTTTAGTGGGGACCAATAACAATGAGCAGTTCTTC. It specifies CASSLVGTNNNEQFF.

This clonotype appeared a few times. The chain employs TRBV20-1 and TRBJ2-7, with D perhaps being TRBD1 or TRBD2 (5 bases each). The CDR3 is 14 amino acids. The V and J ends lost 6 bases and 1 base respectively, with 16 bases between them. Germline CDR1 reads DFQATT; CDR2 reads SNEGSKA (reference sequence). CDR3 bases: TGCAGTGCCAATCAGGGAGATCGGTCCTACGAGCAGTACTTC. Protein: CSANQGDRSYEQYF.

V is TRBV7-2 and J is TRBJ2-6, with no clear D. CDR3 length equals 15 residues. V was pared by 5 bases and J by 2 bases, with 10 bases between. From germline, CDR1 is SGHTA and CDR2 FQGNSA. CDR3 in amino acids: CASSPDAPGANVLTF. The CDR3 nucleotides are TGTGCCAGCAGCCCGGACGCTCCTGGGGCCAACGTCCTGACTTTC.

V usage is TRBV10-3 and J usage is TRBJ1-1; D is undetermined. The length of the CDR3 is 17 residues. Germline loops: CDR1 ENHRY, CDR2 SYGVKD. V was cut by 3 bases and J by 5 bases, with 22 bases left in between. CDR3 protein: CAISDAEYRALRTEAFF. The CDR3 DNA is TGTGCCATCAGTGACGCCGAATACCGGGCCCTACGGACTGAAGCTTTCTTT.

V is TRBV7-2 and J is TRBJ2-3; the D is unclear. Germline assignment: CDR1 SGHTA and CDR2 FQGNSA. The CDR3 extends over 13 amino acids. The V and J ends lost 4 bases and 2 bases respectively, with 7 bases between them. This CDR3 is CASSSRVTDTQYF. The CDR3 DNA is TGTGCCAGCAGCTCTCGGGTCACAGATACGCAGTATTTT.

This clonotype was counted once. This rearrangement joins TRBV10-3 to TRBJ1-6; D is possibly TRBD1 (5 bases). Trimming took 4 bases from V and 5 from J, leaving 12 bases between them. CDR1 and CDR2 (germline): ENHRY, SYGVKD. CDR3 length: 15 amino acids. The CDR3 region has the DNA TGTGCCATCAGTGCCCCGGGACTGAATAATTCACCCCTCCACTTT. It yields the protein CAISAPGLNNSPLHF.